The 24 T cell receptor beta chains reported below all come from one sample, sequenced in a study of CD8+CD57+ T cells in acquired aplastic anemia. Genomic DNA constituted the template upon which TCR beta VDJ and CDR3 profiling was performed. Using its own MiXCR run on the reads, TCRdb lists one record per CDR3 protein. The sample lists around 400,000 distinct CDR3 sequences; approximately 70% were seen once. Sequencing was carried out using sorted CD4+, CD8+, or CD8+CD57+ T cells (not recorded which) from PBMCs. Receptor source: a human donor in good health, serving as a control.

The sample holds a few counts of this clonotype. The chain uses TRBV19 and TRBJ2-5, with no clear D. The CDR3 length is 12 residues. V was shortened by 4 bases and J by 5 bases, with 8 bases between the two germline ends. In germline, CDR1 is LNHDA, CDR2 SQIVND (reference sequence). DNA for the CDR3: TGTGCCAGTAGTACCATCGGGGAGACCCAGTACTTC. Translated: CASSTIGETQYF.

The rearrangement uses TRBV2 and TRBJ2-6; D perhaps matches TRBD1 (7 bases). Trimming shortened V by 5 bases and J by 15 bases, and 35 bases separated the two germline ends. CDR3 size: 19 residues. CDR1 SNHLY and CDR2 FYNNEI come from the germline V gene. CDR3 nucleotides: TGTGCCAGCAGTAGCAGGGGGACGGGGGCCGGGGAGCTGGTTTTTGGCCTGACTTTC. It yields the protein CASSSRGTGAGELVFGLTF.

The chain couples TRBV9 to TRBJ2-5; D ambiguous. V lost 5 bases to trimming and J lost 2 bases, with 13 bases between them. Germline CDR1 is SGDLS and CDR2 is YYNGEE. This CDR3 comprises 14 residues. The CDR3, as DNA: TGTGCCAGCAGTCATAGTGCTTGGCAAGAGACCCAGTACTTC. Protein product: CASSHSAWQETQYF.

J is TRBJ2-1 and V is TRBV2; D remains ambiguous. CDR3 length: 14 amino acids. The V gene lost 6 bases and the J gene lost 11 bases, with 20 bases spanning the gap. Germline V gene data show CDR1 as SNHLY and CDR2 as FYNNEI. CDR3 in amino acids: CASSSNKGYEQQFF. In DNA, the CDR3 is TGTGCCAGCAGCTCTAACAAGGGATACGAGCAGCAGTTCTTC.

Here the CDR3 DNA reads TGTGCCATCAGTGAGTCAGAGGCGGAAGGGACTTTCTTT. This gives the protein CAISESEAEGTFF. The rearrangement links TRBV10-3 to TRBJ1-1, with D hard to call. V was trimmed by 0 bases and J by 12 bases, leaving 14 bases between them. Germline assignment: CDR1 ENHRY and CDR2 SYGVKD. This CDR3 is 13 amino acids long.

For this clonotype: In this CDR3 the conserved last residue, phenylalanine or tryptophan, is missing, so a read error is likely. No DNA is shown, since the ends of the CDR3 on it are uncertain; the CDR3 is the one TCRdb lists. This chain links TRBV7-2 with TRBJ2-7; TRBD1 was called by the table and not checked on the DNA. Germline-derived CDR1 and CDR2 are SGHTA and FQGNSA. The CDR3 totals 13 residues, both ends included. The CDR3 sequence: CASSPASGHKRPS.

The CDR3 DNA follows: TGTGCCAGCAACCCCGAGGGAGGGGATCAGCCCCAGCATTTT. This sequence encodes CASNPEGGDQPQHF. The J gene is TRBJ1-5, the V gene TRBV5-6; weak D call: TRBD1 (5 bases). With 6 bases removed from V and 5 bases from J, the gap between germline ends came to 15 bases. The germline V gene encodes CDR1 SGHDT and CDR2 YYEEEE. The CDR3 length is 14 residues.

The rearrangement joins TRBV19 to TRBJ1-2; 7 bases are shared with TRBD1. Germline V gene sequence: CDR1 LNHDA, CDR2 SQIVND (reference sequence). The CDR3 extends over 20 amino acids. The V gene end was trimmed by 5 bases and the J gene end by 0 bases; junction bases not matched to a gene: 21. The CDR3 here is CASSSGTAGSLLTPNYGYTF. CDR3 sequence (DNA): TGTGCCAGTAGTTCCGGGACAGCGGGCAGCTTATTAACGCCTAACTATGGCTACACCTTC.

As for this clonotype: Germline is not matched at one junction end, which may reflect a read error. CDR3 protein: CASSVLIGSYKQYF. CDR3 sequence (DNA): TGTGCCAGCAGCGTGCTCATCGGCTCCTACAAGCAGTACTTC. The chain has TRBV2 and TRBJ2-7; D is unresolved. Germline-derived CDR1 and CDR2 are SNHLY and FYNNEI. CDR3 length: 14 residues.

The chain is built from TRBV5-1 and TRBJ2-5, with a weak D call TRBD2 (5 bases). This CDR3 spans 14 amino acids. The V gene lost 1 base and the J gene lost 6 bases, with 13 bases spanning the gap. Germline lookup yields CDR1 SGHRS and CDR2 YFSETQ. The CDR3 nucleotides are TGCGCCAGCAGCTTGTCGGGAACCCTCCAGACCCAGTACTTC. This encodes CASSLSGTLQTQYF.

The chain couples TRBV20-1 to TRBJ1-2; 7 bases are a match to TRBD1. Losses at the gene ends were 8 bases for V and 5 bases for J; bases not matched to a gene: 5. CDR3 size: 11 residues. Germline V gene sequence: CDR1 DFQATT, CDR2 SNEGSKA (reference sequence). CDR3 in DNA: TGCAGTACCGGGACAGTGTATGGCTACACCTTC. This encodes CSTGTVYGYTF.

This clonotype was observed a few times. The CDR3 DNA reads as TGTGCCACCAGCAGAGATGGACAGGGGAACGAAAAACTGTTTTTT. The encoded protein is CATSRDGQGNEKLFF. V and J are TRBV15 and TRBJ1-4; 9 bases are a match to TRBD1. The CDR3 consists of 15 residues. J was trimmed by 8 bases and V by 0 bases; bases with no gene match: 4. The V gene's germline CDR1 is LNHNV and CDR2 YYDKDF (reference sequence).

DNA of the CDR3: TGTGCCCGAAGTGAAGCGGGACTGGCGGGTCCGGGCGCGCAGTACTTC. It yields the protein CARSEAGLAGPGAQYF. This chain connects TRBV2 to TRBJ2-7, with 7 bases matching TRBD2. The CDR3 has 16 amino acids. The germline V gene encodes CDR1 SNHLY and CDR2 FYNNEI. Trimming removed 11 bases from V and 9 bases from J; junction bases left unmatched: 25.

For this clonotype: One end of the junction is discordant with germline, which a read error may explain. The gene calls are TRBV15 and TRBJ1-1; no firm D call. Germline V gene lookup returns CDR1 LNHNV and CDR2 YYDKDF (reference sequence). The CDR3 contains 14 residues. CDR3 in DNA: TGTGCCAGCAGCCTGGTCGCGACGACCACTGAAGCGTACTTC. Translating it yields CASSLVATTTEAYF.

This clonotype showed up many times. The gene calls are TRBV5-1 and TRBJ2-7; D might be TRBD1 (6 bases). CDR3 length equals 13 residues. CDR1 is SGHRS and CDR2 is YFSETQ in the germline V gene. V was cut by 2 bases and J by 5 bases, with 11 bases left in between. The CDR3 protein is CASSLYRDNEQYF. DNA of the CDR3: TGCGCCAGCAGCTTATACAGGGATAACGAGCAGTACTTC.

This clonotype turned up a few times. One junction end does not reproduce the germline sequence, and a read error may be involved. V and J are TRBV11-2 and TRBJ2-3, with a weak D call TRBD1 (6 bases). Germline CDR1 and CDR2: SGHAT and FQNNGV. The CDR3 is made up of 17 amino acids. The CDR3 reads CASSVEGQGLSTDTQYF. CDR3 nucleotides: TGTGCCAGCAGCGTAGAGGGGCAGGGGCTAAGCACAGATACGCAGTATTTT.

This chain joins TRBV7-8 and TRBJ2-1, with 8 bases fitting TRBD2. Germline-derived CDR1 and CDR2 are SGHVS and FQNEAQ. CDR3 size: 17 residues. Trimming removed 4 bases from V and 8 bases from J; junction bases left unmatched: 16. DNA of the CDR3: TGTGCCAGCAGCTCCGGGGGGGGGGGGGGGGGCGCGGATGAGCAGTTCTTC. Translating it yields CASSSGGGGGGADEQFF.

This chain uses TRBV12-3 or TRBV12-4 with TRBJ1-3; D not resolved. The CDR3 covers 14 residues. Trimming removed 6 bases from V and 4 bases from J, with 13 bases in between. In nucleotides, the CDR3 is TGTGCCAGCAGCCTATCGGCGGGGGGAAACACCATATATTTT. It yields the protein CASSLSAGGNTIYF.

This clonotype was detected only once. The CDR3 does not close with the conserved phenylalanine or tryptophan, likely indicating a read error. Because the CDR3's place on the DNA is in doubt, the DNA is left out and the CDR3 is given as listed by TCRdb. This sequence joins TRBV19 and TRBJ1-5. A total of 12 residues make up the CDR3, ends included. Germline-derived CDR1 and CDR2 are LNHDA and SQIVND (reference sequence). CDR3: CASNLLNQPPQY.

V gene TRBV19 combines with J gene TRBJ1-5; 8 bases map to TRBD1. This CDR3 has 14 residues. CDR1 and CDR2 from the germline V gene are LNHDA and SQIVND (reference sequence). V shed 6 bases, J shed 4 bases, and the junction held 5 bases outside the gene matches. CDR3 DNA: TGTGCCAGTAGGGACAGGGTCGCAAATCAGCCCCAGCATTTT. Translated, it gives CASRDRVANQPQHF.

J is TRBJ1-5 and V is TRBV12-3 or TRBV12-4; D possibly corresponds to TRBD1 (5 bases). Trimming removed 3 bases at V and 3 bases at J, with 15 bases between. The CDR3 contains 16 residues. CDR3 DNA sequence: TGTGCCAGCAGTTTTGTGGGGGGAAAGGTCAATCAGCCCCAGCATTTT. It is translated as CASSFVGGKVNQPQHF.

The V gene is TRBV7-2, the J gene TRBJ1-2, with unresolved D. V lost 5 bases, J lost 12 bases, and 13 bases lay in between. The CDR3 runs 11 residues. Germline values: CDR1 SGHTA, CDR2 FQGNSA. This CDR3 reads CASSRFGGNTF. The CDR3 nucleotides are TGTGCCAGCAGCCGCTTCGGAGGCAACACCTTC.

This clonotype was counted ten times or more. DNA for the CDR3: TGTGCCAGTAGTATAGAGGTCAATCAGCCCCAGCATTTT. Residues: CASSIEVNQPQHF. V gene TRBV19 combines with J gene TRBJ1-5, with D unresolved. Trimming took 0 bases from V and 3 from J, leaving 3 bases between them. CDR1 is LNHDA, CDR2 SQIVND, per germline (reference sequence). The CDR3 spans 13 residues.

Here the CDR3 DNA reads TGTGCCAGCAGCTCCATACTAGCGGGGGGGCTGAATGAGCAGTTCTTC. Amino acids: CASSSILAGGLNEQFF. The chain uses TRBV11-1 and TRBJ2-1; 13 bases are a match to TRBD2. The J segment lost 7 bases and the V segment lost 4 bases, leaving 7 bases of the junction unmatched. Looked up from germline, CDR1 is SGHAT and CDR2 is FQDESV (reference sequence). The CDR3 length is 16 residues.